A selection of T cell receptor beta chains follows, all from one sample in a study of T cell responses to AZD1222 COVID-19 vaccine. Sequencing was performed with immunoSEQ multiplex PCR; in TCRdb, only in-frame clones are kept and a portion is missing. The profile shows approximately 91,000 clones, about 88% of them singletons. The sample here was peripheral blood, taken on day 0 of AZD1222 vaccination. Source of these receptors: an adult in good health. Each CDR3 is given with its conserved first and last residue. A D gene is named only where the DNA matches it firmly. Expanded clones are given a class, and other clones once, few, many or no size at all.

CDR3aa,CDR3nt,abundance,len,v_gene,j_gene,d_gene
CASSLGTGSSYEQYF,TGTGCCAGCAGCCTGGGGACAGGGAGCTCCTACGAGCAGTACTTC,.,15,TRBV5-4,TRBJ2-7,TRBD1
CAWSQGPTDTQYF,TGTGCCTGGAGCCAGGGCCCCACAGATACGCAGTATTTT,.,13,TRBV30,TRBJ2-3,.
CASRTGTGEYEQYF,TGTGCCAGCAGAACCGGGACAGGGGAATACGAGCAGTACTTC,.,14,TRBV2,TRBJ2-7,TRBD1
CASIAGEDTGELFF,TGTGCCAGCATAGCGGGGGAGGACACCGGGGAGCTGTTTTTT,.,14,TRBV6-5,TRBJ2-2,TRBD2
CALTGIAGNTIYF,TGTGCCCTCACAGGGATAGCTGGAAACACCATATATTTT,once,13,TRBV30,TRBJ1-3,.
CASSLIGEKLFF,TGTGCCAGCAGCTTAATAGGGGAAAAACTGTTTTTT,.,12,TRBV7-9,TRBJ1-4,.
CASTKSLNLSPLHF,TGTGCCAGCACCAAGAGCCTAAATCTCTCACCCCTCCACTTT,.,14,TRBV6-5,TRBJ1-6,.
CASSFSGEETQYF,TGTGCCAGCAGCTTTAGCGGGGAAGAGACCCAGTACTTC,.,13,TRBV7-2,TRBJ2-5,TRBD2
CASSQVGGEAFF,TGTGCCAGCAGCCAAGTTGGGGGGGAAGCTTTCTTT,.,12,TRBV3-1/TRBV3-2,TRBJ1-1,.
CASSPPGQEVRGYTF,TGTGCCAGCAGCCCTCCGGGACAGGAAGTTCGAGGCTACACCTTC,.,15,TRBV28,TRBJ1-2,TRBD1
CASSLDQGASSYEQYF,TGTGCCAGCAGCTTGGACCAGGGGGCGAGCTCCTACGAGCAGTACTTC,.,16,TRBV5-6,TRBJ2-7,TRBD1
CASSGQGLSTDTQYF,TGTGCCAGCAGTGGCCAGGGGTTAAGCACAGATACGCAGTATTTT,.,15,TRBV2,TRBJ2-3,.
CASRLSPRDRTQYF,TGTGCAAGTCGCTTGTCCCCCCGGGACCGGACCCAGTACTTC,.,14,TRBV12-2,TRBJ2-5,.
CSVDYRRGAGSFF,TGCAGCGTTGATTATCGTCGTGGGGCAGGGTCTTTCTTT,.,13,TRBV29-1,TRBJ1-1,.
CASSKSSASGGLNYEQYF,TGTGCCAGCAGCAAAAGCTCGGCTAGCGGGGGCCTTAACTACGAGCAGTACTTC,.,18,TRBV21-1,TRBJ2-7,.
CASSNSPGHLAYGYTF,TGTGCCAGTAGTAACTCACCGGGACATCTTGCCTATGGCTACACCTTC,once,16,TRBV19,TRBJ1-2,.
CASSRGGGYTF,TGTGCCAGCAGCCGGGGGGGTGGCTACACCTTC,.,11,TRBV3-1/TRBV3-2,TRBJ1-2,.
CSASQGTNYGYTF,TGCAGCGCCTCACAGGGAACTAACTATGGCTACACCTTC,.,13,TRBV29-1,TRBJ1-2,.
CASSKQAHSPLHF,TGTGCCAGCAGCAAACAGGCGCACTCACCCCTCCACTTT,.,13,TRBV7-9,TRBJ1-6,.
CAISESGQGNQPQHF,TGTGCCATCAGTGAGTCGGGACAGGGGAATCAGCCCCAGCATTTT,.,15,TRBV10-3,TRBJ1-5,TRBD1
CASSESGRDEQYF,TGCGCCAGCAGTGAGTCAGGCCGGGACGAGCAGTACTTC,.,13,TRBV10-1,TRBJ2-7,.
CASSVTGQPNTGELFF,TGTGCCAGCAGCGTAACAGGACAGCCGAACACCGGGGAGCTGTTTTTT,.,16,TRBV9,TRBJ2-2,.
CASSQGGSGLRYTF,TGTGCCAGCAGCCAAGGCGGGTCAGGATTACGCTACACCTTC,.,14,TRBV14,TRBJ1-2,.